This T cell receptor (beta chain) was sequenced for a study of neoadjuvant nivolumab and ipilimumab in lung cancer. The CDR3 has 15 residues. The V gene's germline CDR1 is SNHLY and CDR2 FYNNEI. J gave up 7 bases and V 5 bases, and 9 bases lay outside the gene matches. Clones were sequenced by immunoSEQ multiplex PCR, and TCRdb holds only the in-frame ones, with some missing. The sample shows roughly 30,000 clones, approximately 90% of them seen only once. The sequencing used peripheral blood, collected after neoadjuvant nivolumab, alone or with ipilimumab, at or shortly before surgery. This TCR derives from an adult with non-small cell lung cancer. The chain carries TRBV2 and TRBJ1-5, with TRBD1 matching 9 bases. CDR3 sequence reads: CASSPRTGDNQPQHF. The CDR3, as DNA: TGTGCCAGCAGTCCACGGACAGGGGACAACCAGCCCCAGCATTTT.